These T cell receptor beta chains were read from a single sample in a study of blood T cell repertoires in COVID-19. Produced via immunoSEQ multiplex PCR; TCRdb's table is partial and in-frame only. Among over 150,000 clones listed, approximately 83% were seen once. The sample taken for sequencing was peripheral blood. The source of these receptors is an older woman with acute or convalescent COVID-19. The CDR3 runs from the conserved cysteine through the conserved F or W. The order of the fields is J gene, D gene, V gene, clone size, CDR3 protein, CDR3 DNA. The D gene is left open where the match is weak. Size is omitted from some rows. Given values are once, few, many or a class for expanded clones.

>TRBJ1-5|TRBD1|TRBV19|NA
CASTEGQGNQPQHF
TGTGCCAGTACCGAGGGACAGGGCAATCAGCCCCAGCATTTT
>TRBJ1-4|TRBD1|TRBV19|NA
CASKQGQANEKLFF
TGTGCCAGTAAACAGGGGCAGGCTAATGAAAAACTGTTTTTT
>TRBJ1-6|NA|TRBV6-5|once
CASSYSTRDNSPLHF
TGTGCCAGCAGTTACTCGACCAGGGATAATTCACCCCTCCACTTT
>TRBJ2-1|NA|TRBV7-9|NA
CASSLAGSYNEQFF
TGTGCCAGCAGCTTAGCGGGGAGCTACAATGAGCAGTTCTTC
>TRBJ2-7|NA|TRBV15|NA
CATTEAYYEQYF
TGTGCCACCACGGAGGCCTACTACGAGCAGTACTTC
>TRBJ1-1|NA|TRBV6-2/TRBV6-3|NA
CASSYSWPVNTEAFF
TGTGCCAGCAGTTACTCCTGGCCAGTGAACACTGAAGCTTTCTTT
>TRBJ2-1|NA|TRBV5-1|NA
CASSLEARAGNEQFF
TGCGCCAGCAGCTTGGAGGCCAGGGCGGGGAATGAGCAGTTCTTC
>TRBJ2-3|TRBD1|TRBV15|NA
CATTSRGGIAQYF
TGTGCCACCACCAGCCGAGGGGGCATCGCGCAGTATTTT
>TRBJ1-2|NA|TRBV9|once
CASSNGNYGYTF
TGTGCCAGCAGCAACGGTAACTATGGCTACACCTTC
>TRBJ1-1|NA|TRBV6-5|NA
CASLENMNTEAFF
TGTGCCAGCCTGGAGAACATGAACACTGAAGCTTTCTTT
>TRBJ1-2|TRBD1|TRBV18|NA
CASSQRGQDYGYTF
TGTGCCAGCTCCCAACGAGGACAGGACTATGGCTACACCTTC
>TRBJ2-2|NA|TRBV11-3|once
CASSLRGYGELFF
TGTGCCAGCAGCTTACGGGGTTACGGGGAGCTGTTTTTT
>TRBJ2-5|NA|TRBV24-1|NA
CATSDIQETQYF
TGTGCCACCAGTGACATCCAAGAGACCCAGTACTTC
>TRBJ2-2|TRBD1|TRBV6-5|NA
CASRGDRAIGELFF
TGTGCCAGCAGGGGGGACAGGGCCATCGGGGAGCTGTTTTTT
>TRBJ2-3|NA|TRBV6-5|NA
CASRRGQPVTDTQYF
TGTGCCAGCAGAAGAGGACAGCCAGTCACAGATACGCAGTATTTT
>TRBJ1-1|TRBD1|TRBV5-1|NA
CASSLVTGTNTEAFF
TGCGCCAGCAGCTTGGTGACAGGGACGAACACTGAAGCTTTCTTT
>TRBJ1-2|NA|TRBV29-1|NA
CSVDEKGLGYTF
TGCAGCGTTGACGAGAAGGGGCTGGGCTACACCTTC
>TRBJ2-1|NA|TRBV5-1|NA
CASSPIRGLNEQFF
TGCGCCAGCAGCCCGATAAGGGGCCTAAATGAGCAGTTCTTC
>TRBJ2-2|TRBD1|TRBV19|NA
CASSKLQGSNTGELFF
TGTGCCAGTAGCAAATTACAGGGGTCGAACACCGGGGAGCTGTTTTTT